This TCR beta chain was identified in a study of post-analysis software for immune sequencing data. Study overall: Relapsing-remitting, secondary progressive and progressive-relapsing forms made up the multiple sclerosis disease courses.

The TCR beta cDNA libraries carried unique molecular identifiers. cDNA molecules numbering some 500,000 came from roughly 1.1 to 9.2 million T cells. One entry per CDR3 protein results from TCRdb running MiXCR on the PCR reads. The data hold hundreds of thousands of distinct CDR3 sequences, with around 53% observed a single time. Study findings and constraints: TRBV5-6, TRBV5-1 and TRBV20-1 were among five TRBV segments more frequent in patients than controls. Multiple sclerosis was associated with a significant reduction in normalized Chao1 diversity relative to controls. Under the F measure, samples that were prepared in one batch clustered strongly together.

This clonotype was counted many times. No antigen is known for it. Germline V gives CDR1 SGHRS, CDR2 YFSETQ. With V trimmed by 4 bases and J by 2 bases, 3 bases remained unmatched. The CDR3 length is 13 residues. The sample was blood. The receptor was isolated from a girl under 18 with multiple sclerosis. The chain links TRBV5-1 to TRBJ2-7; 7 nucleotides agree with TRBD1. CDR3 nucleotide sequence: TGCGCCAGCAGCCAAGGGACAGCCTACGAGCAGTACTTC. Its protein is CASSQGTAYEQYF.